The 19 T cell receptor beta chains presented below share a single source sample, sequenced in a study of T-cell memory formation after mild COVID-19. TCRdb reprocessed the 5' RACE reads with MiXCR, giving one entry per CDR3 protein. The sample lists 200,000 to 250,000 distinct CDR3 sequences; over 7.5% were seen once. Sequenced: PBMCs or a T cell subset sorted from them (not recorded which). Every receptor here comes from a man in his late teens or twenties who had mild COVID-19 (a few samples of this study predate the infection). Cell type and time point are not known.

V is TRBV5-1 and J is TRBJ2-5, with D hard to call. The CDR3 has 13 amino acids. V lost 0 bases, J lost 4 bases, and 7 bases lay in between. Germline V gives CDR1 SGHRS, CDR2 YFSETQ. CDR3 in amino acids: CASSLGFRETQYF. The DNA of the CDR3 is TGCGCCAGCAGCTTGGGGTTCCGAGAGACCCAGTACTTC.

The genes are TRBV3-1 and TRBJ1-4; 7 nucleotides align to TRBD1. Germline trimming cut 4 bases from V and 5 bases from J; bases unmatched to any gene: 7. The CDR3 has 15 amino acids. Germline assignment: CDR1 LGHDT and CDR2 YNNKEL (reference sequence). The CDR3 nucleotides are TGTGCCAGCAGCCTTGACGGGACAGAGAATGAAAAACTGTTTTTT. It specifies CASSLDGTENEKLFF.

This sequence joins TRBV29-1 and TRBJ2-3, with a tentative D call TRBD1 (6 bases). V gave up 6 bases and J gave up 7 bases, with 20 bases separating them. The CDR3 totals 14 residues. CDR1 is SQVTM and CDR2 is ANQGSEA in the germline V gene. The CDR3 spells CSVPPTGHLNTQYF. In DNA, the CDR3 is TGCAGCGTCCCCCCGACGGGACACTTGAATACGCAGTATTTT.

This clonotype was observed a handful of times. The CDR3 spells CATSQAGDATDTQYF. CDR3 nucleotides: TGTGCCACCAGTCAGGCGGGGGATGCGACAGATACGCAGTATTTT. The chain joins TRBV24-1 to TRBJ2-3, with 7 bases lining up with TRBD2. CDR3 length equals 15 residues. Trimming at V came to 6 bases and at J to 3 bases, leaving 8 bases not matched to a gene. Germline V CDR1 and CDR2: KGHDR, SFDVKD.

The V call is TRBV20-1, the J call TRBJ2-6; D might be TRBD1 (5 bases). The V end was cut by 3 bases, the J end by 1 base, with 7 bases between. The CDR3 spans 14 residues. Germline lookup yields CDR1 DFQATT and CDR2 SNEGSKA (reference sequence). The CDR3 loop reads CSARPGSGANVLTF. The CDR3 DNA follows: TGCAGTGCTAGGCCAGGGTCTGGGGCCAACGTCCTGACTTTC.

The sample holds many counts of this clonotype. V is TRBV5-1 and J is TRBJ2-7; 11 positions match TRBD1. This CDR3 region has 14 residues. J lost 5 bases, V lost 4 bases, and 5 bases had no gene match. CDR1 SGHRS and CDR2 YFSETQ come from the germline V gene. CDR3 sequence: CASSPGTGGDEQYV. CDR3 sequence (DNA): TGCGCCAGCAGCCCAGGGACAGGGGGAGACGAGCAGTACGTC.

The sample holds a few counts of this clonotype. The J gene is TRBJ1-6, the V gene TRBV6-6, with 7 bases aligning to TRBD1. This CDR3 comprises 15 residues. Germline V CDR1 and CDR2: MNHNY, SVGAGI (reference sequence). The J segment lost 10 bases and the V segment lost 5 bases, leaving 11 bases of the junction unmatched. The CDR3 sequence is CASSPQDRIQSPLHF. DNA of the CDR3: TGTGCCAGCAGTCCACAGGACAGGATCCAATCACCCCTCCACTTT.

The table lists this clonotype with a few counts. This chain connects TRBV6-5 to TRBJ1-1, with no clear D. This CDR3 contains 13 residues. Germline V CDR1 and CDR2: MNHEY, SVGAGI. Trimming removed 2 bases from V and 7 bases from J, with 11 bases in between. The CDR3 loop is CASSYDWSREAFF. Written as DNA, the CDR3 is TGTGCCAGCAGTTACGACTGGTCTCGTGAAGCTTTCTTT.

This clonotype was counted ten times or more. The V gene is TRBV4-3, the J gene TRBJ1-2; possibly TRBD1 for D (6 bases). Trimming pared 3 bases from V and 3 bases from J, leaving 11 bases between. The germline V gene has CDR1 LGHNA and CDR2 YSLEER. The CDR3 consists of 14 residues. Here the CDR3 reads CASSHEQGYYGYTF. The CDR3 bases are TGCGCCAGCAGCCACGAACAGGGCTACTATGGCTACACCTTC.

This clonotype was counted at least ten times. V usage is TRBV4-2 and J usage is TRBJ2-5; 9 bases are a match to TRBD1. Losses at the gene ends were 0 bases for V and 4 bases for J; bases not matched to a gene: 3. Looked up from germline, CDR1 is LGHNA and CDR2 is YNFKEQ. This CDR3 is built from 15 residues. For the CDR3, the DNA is TGTGCCAGCAGCCAAGAGCTACAGGGGGCAGAGACCCAGTACTTC. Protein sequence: CASSQELQGAETQYF.

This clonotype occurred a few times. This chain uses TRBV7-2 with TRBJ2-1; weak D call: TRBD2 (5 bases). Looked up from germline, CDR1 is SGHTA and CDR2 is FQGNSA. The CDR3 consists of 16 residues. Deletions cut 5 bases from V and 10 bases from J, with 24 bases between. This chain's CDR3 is CASSDRLYGVGLEQFF. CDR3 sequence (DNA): TGTGCCAGCAGCGACCGCCTTTACGGGGTAGGACTGGAGCAGTTCTTC.

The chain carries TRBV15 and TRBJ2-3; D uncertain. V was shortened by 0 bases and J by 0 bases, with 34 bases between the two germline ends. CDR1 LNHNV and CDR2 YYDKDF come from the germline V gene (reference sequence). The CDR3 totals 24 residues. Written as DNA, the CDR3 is TGTGCCACCAGCAGAGATGTTTCGTCCCCCGTCAGACACCAGAAAGGTCCTAGCACAGATACGCAGTATTTT. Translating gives CATSRDVSSPVRHQKGPSTDTQYF.

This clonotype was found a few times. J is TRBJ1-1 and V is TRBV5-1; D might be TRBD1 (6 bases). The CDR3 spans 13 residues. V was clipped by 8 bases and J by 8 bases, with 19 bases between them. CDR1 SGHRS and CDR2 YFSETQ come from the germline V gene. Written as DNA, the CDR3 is TGCGCCAGTAGAACTCAGGTGGACAGCGAAGCTTTCTTT. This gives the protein CASRTQVDSEAFF. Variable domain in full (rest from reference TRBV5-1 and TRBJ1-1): KAGVTQTPRYLIKTRGQQVTLSCSPISGHRSVSWYQQTPGQGLQFLFEYFSETQRNKGNFPGRFSGRQFSNSRSEMNVSTLELGDSALYLCASRTQVDSEAFFGQGTRLTVV.

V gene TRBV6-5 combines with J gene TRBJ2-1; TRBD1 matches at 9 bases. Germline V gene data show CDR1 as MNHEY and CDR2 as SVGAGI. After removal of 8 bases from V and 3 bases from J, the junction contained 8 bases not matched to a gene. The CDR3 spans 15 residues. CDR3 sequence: CASAEPGQGYNEQFF. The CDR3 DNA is TGTGCCAGCGCCGAACCGGGACAGGGCTACAATGAGCAGTTCTTC.

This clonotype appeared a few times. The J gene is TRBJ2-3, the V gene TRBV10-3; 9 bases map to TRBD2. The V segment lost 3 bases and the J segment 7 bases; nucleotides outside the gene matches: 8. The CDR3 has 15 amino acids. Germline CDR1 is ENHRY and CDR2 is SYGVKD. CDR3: CAISEIAGAGNTQYF. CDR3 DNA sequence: TGTGCCATCAGTGAAATAGCGGGGGCTGGGAATACGCAGTATTTT.

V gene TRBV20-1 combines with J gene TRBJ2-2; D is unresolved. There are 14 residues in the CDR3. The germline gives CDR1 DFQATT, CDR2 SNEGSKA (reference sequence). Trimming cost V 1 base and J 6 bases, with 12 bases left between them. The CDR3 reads CSARAPSGPGELFF. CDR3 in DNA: TGCAGTGCTAGAGCTCCCTCGGGCCCCGGGGAGCTGTTTTTT.

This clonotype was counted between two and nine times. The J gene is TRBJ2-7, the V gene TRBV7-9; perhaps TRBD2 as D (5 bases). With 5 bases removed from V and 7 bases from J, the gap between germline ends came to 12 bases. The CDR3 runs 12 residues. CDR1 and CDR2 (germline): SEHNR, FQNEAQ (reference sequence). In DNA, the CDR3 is TGTGCCAGCAGCACCCGGACTGGAGAGCAGTACGTC. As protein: CASSTRTGEQYV.

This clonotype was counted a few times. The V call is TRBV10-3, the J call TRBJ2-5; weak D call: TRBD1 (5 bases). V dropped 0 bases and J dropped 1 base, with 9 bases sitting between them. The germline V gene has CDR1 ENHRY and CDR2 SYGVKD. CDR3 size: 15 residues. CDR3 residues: CAISESRGGQETQYF. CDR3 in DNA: TGTGCCATCAGTGAGTCAAGGGGTGGCCAAGAGACCCAGTACTTC.

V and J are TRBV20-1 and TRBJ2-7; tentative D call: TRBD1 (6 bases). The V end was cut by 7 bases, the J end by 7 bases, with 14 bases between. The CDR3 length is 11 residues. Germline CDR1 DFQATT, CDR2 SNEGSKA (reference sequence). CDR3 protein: CSGVGQQEQYV. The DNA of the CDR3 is TGCAGTGGAGTCGGACAGCAAGAGCAGTACGTC.